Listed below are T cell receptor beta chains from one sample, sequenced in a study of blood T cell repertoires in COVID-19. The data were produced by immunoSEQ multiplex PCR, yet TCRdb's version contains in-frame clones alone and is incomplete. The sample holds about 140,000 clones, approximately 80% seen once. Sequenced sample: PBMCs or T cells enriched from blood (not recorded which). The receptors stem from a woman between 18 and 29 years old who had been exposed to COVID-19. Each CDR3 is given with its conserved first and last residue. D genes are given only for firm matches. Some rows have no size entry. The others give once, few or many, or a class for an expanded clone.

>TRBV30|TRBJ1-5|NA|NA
CAWSHNRAGQPQHF
TGTGCCTGGAGTCACAACAGGGCCGGGCAGCCCCAGCATTTT
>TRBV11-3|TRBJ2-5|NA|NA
CASSLGRGAETQYF
TGTGCCAGCAGCTTAGGTCGGGGAGCGGAGACCCAGTACTTC
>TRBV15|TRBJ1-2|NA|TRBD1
CATSIGTGRGYGYTF
TGTGCCACCAGCATCGGGACAGGGCGCGGCTATGGCTACACCTTC
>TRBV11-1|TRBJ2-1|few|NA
CASSPIQGSYNEQFF
TGTGCCAGCAGCCCAATACAGGGCTCCTACAATGAGCAGTTCTTC
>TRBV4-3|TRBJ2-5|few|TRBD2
CASSQVVAGGQETQYF
TGCGCCAGCAGCCAAGTGGTAGCGGGAGGGCAAGAGACCCAGTACTTC
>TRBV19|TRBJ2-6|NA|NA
CASSPRAGANVLTF
TGTGCCAGTAGCCCTCGTGCTGGGGCCAACGTCCTGACTTTC
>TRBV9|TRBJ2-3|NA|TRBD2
CASSDRLAASTDTQYF
TGTGCCAGCAGCGACAGACTAGCGGCTAGCACAGATACGCAGTATTTT
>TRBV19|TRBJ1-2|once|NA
CASTKGLISGYTF
TGTGCCAGTACCAAGGGGCTTATCTCTGGCTACACCTTC
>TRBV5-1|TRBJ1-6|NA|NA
CASSLGGLTNSPLHF
TGCGCCAGCAGCTTGGGGGGACTGACCAATTCACCCCTCCACTTT
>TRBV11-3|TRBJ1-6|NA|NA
CASSLGQPNSPLHF
TGTGCCAGCAGCTTAGGACAACCAAATTCACCCCTCCACTTT
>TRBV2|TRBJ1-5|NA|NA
CASSLDRPTQPQHF
TGTGCCAGCAGTTTAGACAGACCCACTCAGCCCCAGCATTTT
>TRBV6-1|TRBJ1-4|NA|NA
CASSDPLGGRVEKLFF
TGTGCCAGCAGTGACCCGCTGGGGGGGCGGGTTGAAAAACTGTTTTTT